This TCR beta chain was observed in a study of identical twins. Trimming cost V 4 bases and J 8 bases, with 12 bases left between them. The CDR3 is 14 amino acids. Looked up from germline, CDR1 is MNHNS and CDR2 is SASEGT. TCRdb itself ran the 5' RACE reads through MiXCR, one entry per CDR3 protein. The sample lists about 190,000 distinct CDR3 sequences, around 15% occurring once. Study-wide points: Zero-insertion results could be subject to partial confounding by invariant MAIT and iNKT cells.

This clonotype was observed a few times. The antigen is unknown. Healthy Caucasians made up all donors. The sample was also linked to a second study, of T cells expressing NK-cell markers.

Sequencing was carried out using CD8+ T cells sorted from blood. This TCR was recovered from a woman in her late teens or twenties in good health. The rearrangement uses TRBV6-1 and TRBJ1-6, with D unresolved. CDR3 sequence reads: CASSVRGEHSPLHF. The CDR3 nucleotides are TGTGCCAGCAGTGTGCGGGGTGAGCATTCACCCCTCCACTTT.